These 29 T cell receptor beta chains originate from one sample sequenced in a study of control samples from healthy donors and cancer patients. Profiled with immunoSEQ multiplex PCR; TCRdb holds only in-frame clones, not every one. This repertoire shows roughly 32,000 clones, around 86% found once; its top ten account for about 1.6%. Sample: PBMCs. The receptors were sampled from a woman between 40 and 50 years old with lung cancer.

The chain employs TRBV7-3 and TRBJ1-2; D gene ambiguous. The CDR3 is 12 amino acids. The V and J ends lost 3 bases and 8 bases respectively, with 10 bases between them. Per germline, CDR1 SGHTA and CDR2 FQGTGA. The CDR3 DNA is TGTGCCAGCAGCTTTCCGGCCTCCGGCTACACCTTC. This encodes CASSFPASGYTF.

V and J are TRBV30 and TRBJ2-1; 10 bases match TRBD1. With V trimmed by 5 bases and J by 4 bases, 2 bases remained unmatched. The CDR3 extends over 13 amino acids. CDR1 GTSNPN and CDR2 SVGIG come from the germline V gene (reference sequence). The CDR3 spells CAWGTGAYNEQFF. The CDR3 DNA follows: TGTGCCTGGGGGACAGGGGCGTACAATGAGCAGTTCTTC.

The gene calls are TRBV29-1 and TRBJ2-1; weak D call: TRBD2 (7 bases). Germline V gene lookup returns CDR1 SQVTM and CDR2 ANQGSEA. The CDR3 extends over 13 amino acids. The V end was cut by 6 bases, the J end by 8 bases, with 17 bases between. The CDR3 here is CSVDRGGRDEQFF. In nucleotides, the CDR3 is TGCAGCGTCGACCGAGGGGGGAGGGATGAGCAGTTCTTC.

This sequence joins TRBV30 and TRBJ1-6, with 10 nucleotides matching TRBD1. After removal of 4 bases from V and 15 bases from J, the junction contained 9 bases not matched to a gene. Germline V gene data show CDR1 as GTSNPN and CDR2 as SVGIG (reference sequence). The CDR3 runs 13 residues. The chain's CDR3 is CAWTPGQGPHLHF. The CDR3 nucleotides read TGTGCCTGGACTCCGGGACAGGGGCCCCACCTCCACTTT.

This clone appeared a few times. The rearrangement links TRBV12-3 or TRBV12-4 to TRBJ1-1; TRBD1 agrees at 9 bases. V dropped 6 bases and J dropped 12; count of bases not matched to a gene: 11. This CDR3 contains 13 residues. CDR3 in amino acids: CASSLPGDRVTFF. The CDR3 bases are TGTGCCAGCAGCCTCCCGGGGGACAGGGTAACTTTCTTT.

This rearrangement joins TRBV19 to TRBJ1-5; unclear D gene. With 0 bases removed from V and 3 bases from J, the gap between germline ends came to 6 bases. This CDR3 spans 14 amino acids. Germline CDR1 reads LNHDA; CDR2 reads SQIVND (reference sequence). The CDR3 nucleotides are TGTGCCAGTAGTATAGACAGGAACAATCAGCCCCAGCATTTT. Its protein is CASSIDRNNQPQHF.

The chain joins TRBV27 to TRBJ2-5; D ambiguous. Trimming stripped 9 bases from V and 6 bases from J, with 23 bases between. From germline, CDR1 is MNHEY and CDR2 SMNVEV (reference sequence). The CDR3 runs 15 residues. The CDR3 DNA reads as TGTGCCAGTTGCGATGGGCAGGTGATAAGAAAGACCCAGTACTTC. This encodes CASCDGQVIRKTQYF.

DNA for the CDR3: TGTGCCAGCAGCTTGGAGGGGCCTTACTCTGGAAACACCATATATTTT. Translating gives CASSLEGPYSGNTIYF. The V gene is TRBV5-6, the J gene TRBJ1-3; maybe TRBD1 (5 bases). The ends were cut back, 0 bases at V and 0 bases at J, with 10 bases in the middle. CDR1 is SGHDT, CDR2 YYEEEE, per germline. The CDR3 has 16 residues. Complete variable domain (other parts from reference TRBV5-6 and TRBJ1-3): DAGVTQSPTHLIKTRGQQVTLRCSPKSGHDTVSWYQQALGQGPQFIFQYYEEEERQRGNFPDRFSGHQFPNYSSELNVNALLLGDSALYLCASSLEGPYSGNTIYFGEGSWLTVV.

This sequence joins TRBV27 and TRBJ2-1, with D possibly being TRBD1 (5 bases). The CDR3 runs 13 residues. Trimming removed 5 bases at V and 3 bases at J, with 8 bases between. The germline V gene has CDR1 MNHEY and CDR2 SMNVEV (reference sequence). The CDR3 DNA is TGTGCCAGCAGTCCCGACAGCTACAATGAGCAGTTCTTC. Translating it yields CASSPDSYNEQFF.

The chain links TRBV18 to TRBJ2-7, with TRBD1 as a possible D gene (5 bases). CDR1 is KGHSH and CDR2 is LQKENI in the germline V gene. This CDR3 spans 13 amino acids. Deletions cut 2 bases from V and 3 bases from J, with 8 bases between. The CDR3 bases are TGTGCCAGCTCACCAGGGGCTAACTACGAGCAGTACTTC. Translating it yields CASSPGANYEQYF.

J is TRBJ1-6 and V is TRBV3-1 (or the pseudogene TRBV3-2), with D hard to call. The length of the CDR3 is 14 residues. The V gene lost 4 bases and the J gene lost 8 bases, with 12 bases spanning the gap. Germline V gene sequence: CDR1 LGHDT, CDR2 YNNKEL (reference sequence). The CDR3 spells CASSLQARDSPLHF. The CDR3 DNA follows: TGTGCCAGCAGCCTTCAGGCCCGGGATTCACCCCTCCACTTT.

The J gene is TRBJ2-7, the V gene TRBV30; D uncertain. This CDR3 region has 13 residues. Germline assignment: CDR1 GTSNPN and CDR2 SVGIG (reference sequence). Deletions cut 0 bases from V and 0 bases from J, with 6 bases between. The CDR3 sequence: CAWSVLSSYEQYF. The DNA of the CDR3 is TGTGCCTGGAGTGTACTGTCCTCCTACGAGCAGTACTTC.

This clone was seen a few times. The CDR3 reads CASSDRSFGEAFF. CDR3 nucleotides: TGCGCCAGCAGTGACAGGTCGTTCGGGGAAGCTTTCTTT. The rearrangement joins TRBV10-1 to TRBJ1-1; D unclear. This CDR3 is 13 amino acids long. Germline V gene sequence: CDR1 WNHNN, CDR2 SYGVQD (reference sequence). Deletions cut 3 bases from V and 8 bases from J, with 13 bases between.

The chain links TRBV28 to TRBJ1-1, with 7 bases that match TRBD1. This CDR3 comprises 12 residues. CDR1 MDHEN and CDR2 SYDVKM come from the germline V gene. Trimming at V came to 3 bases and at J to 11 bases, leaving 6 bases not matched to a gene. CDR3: CASSLRQGQAFF. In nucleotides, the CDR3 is TGTGCCAGCAGTTTGCGACAGGGTCAGGCTTTCTTT.

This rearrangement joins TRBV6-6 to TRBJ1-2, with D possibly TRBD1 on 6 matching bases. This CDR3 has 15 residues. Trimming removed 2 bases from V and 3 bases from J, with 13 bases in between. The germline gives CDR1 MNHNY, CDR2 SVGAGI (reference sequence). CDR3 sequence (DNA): TGTGCCAGCAGTTACCTAGTCGGGGGCGACTATGGCTACACCTTC. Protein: CASSYLVGGDYGYTF.

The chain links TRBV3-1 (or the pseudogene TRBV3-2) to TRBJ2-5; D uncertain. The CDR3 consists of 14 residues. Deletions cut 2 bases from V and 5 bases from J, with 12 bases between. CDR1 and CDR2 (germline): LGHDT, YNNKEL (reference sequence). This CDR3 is CASSQTHGPETQYF. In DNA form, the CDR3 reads TGTGCCAGCAGCCAAACGCACGGCCCGGAGACCCAGTACTTC.

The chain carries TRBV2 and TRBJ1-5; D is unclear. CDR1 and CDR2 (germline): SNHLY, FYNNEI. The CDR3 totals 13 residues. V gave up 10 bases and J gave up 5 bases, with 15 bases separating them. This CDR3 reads CATGWKADQPQHF. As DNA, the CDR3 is TGTGCCACCGGATGGAAAGCTGATCAGCCCCAGCATTTT.

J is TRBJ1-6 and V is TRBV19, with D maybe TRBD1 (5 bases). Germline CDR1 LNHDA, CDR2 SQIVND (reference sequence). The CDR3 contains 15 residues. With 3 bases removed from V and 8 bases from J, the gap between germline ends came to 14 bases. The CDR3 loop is CASSITEGWDSPLHF. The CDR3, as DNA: TGTGCCAGTAGTATTACTGAGGGGTGGGATTCACCCCTCCACTTT.

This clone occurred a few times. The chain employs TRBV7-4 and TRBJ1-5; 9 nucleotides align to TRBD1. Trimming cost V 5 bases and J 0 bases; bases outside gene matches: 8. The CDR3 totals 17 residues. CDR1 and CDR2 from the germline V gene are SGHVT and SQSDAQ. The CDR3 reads CASSPRTGAYSNQPQHF. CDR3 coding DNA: TGTGCCAGCAGCCCAAGGACAGGGGCATATAGCAATCAGCCCCAGCATTTT.

CDR3 sequence reads: CASSPAGTGGRVEQFF. CDR3 in DNA: TGTGCCAGCAGTCCTGCCGGGACAGGGGGCCGAGTTGAGCAGTTCTTC. The gene calls are TRBV28 and TRBJ2-1; 12 bases agree with TRBD1. Losses at the gene ends were 5 bases for V and 9 bases for J; bases not matched to a gene: 11. CDR3 length equals 16 residues. From germline, CDR1 is MDHEN and CDR2 SYDVKM.

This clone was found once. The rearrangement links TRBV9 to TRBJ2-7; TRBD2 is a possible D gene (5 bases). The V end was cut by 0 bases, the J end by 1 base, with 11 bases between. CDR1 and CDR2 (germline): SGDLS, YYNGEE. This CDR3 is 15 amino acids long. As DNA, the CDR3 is TGTGCCAGCAGCGTAGGTGGTAGCGTGTCCTACGAGCAGTACTTC. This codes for CASSVGGSVSYEQYF.

As DNA, the CDR3 is TGTGCCAGCAGCTTAGCCGGCGGGGACCACAATGAGCAGTTCTTC. It translates to CASSLAGGDHNEQFF. This sequence joins TRBV11-2 and TRBJ2-1; D may be TRBD2 (6 bases). The CDR3 length is 15 residues. V lost 1 base to trimming and J lost 5 bases, with 12 bases between them. The germline V gene encodes CDR1 SGHAT and CDR2 FQNNGV.

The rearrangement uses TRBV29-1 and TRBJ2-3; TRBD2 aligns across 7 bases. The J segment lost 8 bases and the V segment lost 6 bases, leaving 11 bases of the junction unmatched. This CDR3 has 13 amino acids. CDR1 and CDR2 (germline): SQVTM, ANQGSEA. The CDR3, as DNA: TGCAGCGTAAAAGGACTAGGGCGTGGTACGCAGTATTTT. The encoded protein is CSVKGLGRGTQYF.

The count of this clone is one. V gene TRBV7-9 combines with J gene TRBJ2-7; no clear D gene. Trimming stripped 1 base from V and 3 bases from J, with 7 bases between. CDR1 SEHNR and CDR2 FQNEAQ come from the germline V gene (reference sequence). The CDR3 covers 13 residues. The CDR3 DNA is TGTGCCAGCAGCTTAGTCCCCGGCTACGAGCAGTACTTC. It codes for CASSLVPGYEQYF.

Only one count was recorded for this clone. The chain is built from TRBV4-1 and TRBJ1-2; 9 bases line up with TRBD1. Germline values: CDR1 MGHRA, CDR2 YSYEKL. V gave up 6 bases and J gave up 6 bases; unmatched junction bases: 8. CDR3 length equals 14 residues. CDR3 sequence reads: CASRRTGGGDGYTF. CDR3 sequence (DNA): TGCGCCAGCAGACGAACAGGGGGCGGCGATGGCTACACCTTC.

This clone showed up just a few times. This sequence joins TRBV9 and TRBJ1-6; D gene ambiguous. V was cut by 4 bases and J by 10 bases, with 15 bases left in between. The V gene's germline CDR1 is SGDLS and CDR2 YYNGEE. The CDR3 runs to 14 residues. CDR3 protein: CASSPRNERSPLHF. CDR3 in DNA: TGTGCCAGCAGCCCCCGGAATGAGAGATCACCCCTCCACTTT.

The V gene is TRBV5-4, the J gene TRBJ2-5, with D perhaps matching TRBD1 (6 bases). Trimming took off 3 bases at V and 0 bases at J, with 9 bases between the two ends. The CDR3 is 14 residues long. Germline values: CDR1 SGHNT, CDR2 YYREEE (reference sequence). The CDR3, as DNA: TGTGCCAGCAGCTCCGACAGGTACCAAGAGACCCAGTACTTC. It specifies CASSSDRYQETQYF. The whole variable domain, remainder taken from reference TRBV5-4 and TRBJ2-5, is ETGVTQSPTHLIKTRGQQVTLRCSSQSGHNTVSWYQQALGQGPQFIFQYYREEENGRGNFPPRFSGLQFPNYSSELNVNALELDDSALYLCASSSDRYQETQYFGPGTRLLVL.

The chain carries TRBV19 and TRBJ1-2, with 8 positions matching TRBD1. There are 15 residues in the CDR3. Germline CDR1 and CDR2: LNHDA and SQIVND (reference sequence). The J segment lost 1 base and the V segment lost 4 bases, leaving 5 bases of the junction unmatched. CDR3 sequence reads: CASSRDRQLNYGYTF. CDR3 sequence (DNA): TGTGCCAGTAGTAGGGACAGGCAACTTAACTATGGCTACACCTTC.

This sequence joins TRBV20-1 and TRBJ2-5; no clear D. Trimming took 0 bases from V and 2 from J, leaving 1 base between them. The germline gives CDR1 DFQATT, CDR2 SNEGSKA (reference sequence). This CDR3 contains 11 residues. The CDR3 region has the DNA TGCAGTGCTAGAGATCAAGAGACCCAGTACTTC. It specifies CSARDQETQYF.